This TCR beta chain is from a study of breast tumors, draining lymph nodes, adjacent tissues. This clonotype was recorded at least ten times. TCRdb passed the multiplex PCR reads through MiXCR, listing each CDR3 protein once. The sample has under 75,000 distinct CDR3 sequences; 57% are singletons. Sequencing was performed on breast tumor tissue. The source is a female donor with breast cancer. Some clones in this sample may be carry-over from other donors' samples.

CDR3 protein: CATKSYVQETQYF. In nucleotides, the CDR3 is TGTGCCACGAAGTCGTATGTCCAAGAGACCCAGTACTTC. The gene calls are TRBV15 and TRBJ2-5; D unresolved. V gave up 9 bases and J gave up 1 base, with 12 bases separating them. Germline V gene sequence: CDR1 LNHNV, CDR2 YYDKDF (reference sequence). There are 13 residues in the CDR3.